The rows below give T cell receptor beta chains drawn from one sample of a study of T cell repertoires in cytomegalovirus infection. The antigens for these receptors are not known. Each CDR3 protein is one row after TCRdb ran MiXCR on the reads. The sample lists roughly 69,000 distinct CDR3 sequences; less than 30% were seen once. This specimen was CD8+ T cells from cultured PBMCs, taken from culture after CMV antigen stimulation. These TCRs come from a human donor in good health (CMV status not recorded). Some clones in this sample may be carry-over from other donors' samples. CDR3s include the opening cysteine and the closing phenylalanine or tryptophan. Each record gives: clone size, D gene, V gene, J gene, CDR3 protein, CDR3 DNA. The D gene is left open where the match is weak. Rows give clone size only sometimes, using once, few, many, or a class for an expanded clone.

NA	NA	TRBV9	TRBJ1-3	CASSEEVGPGNTIYF	TGTGCCAGCAGCGAGGAGGTGGGCCCAGGAAACACCATATATTTT
NA	NA	TRBV11-2	TRBJ2-3	CASSFGGNMQYF	TGTGCCAGCAGCTTTGGCGGGAATATGCAGTATTTT
NA	TRBD1	TRBV27	TRBJ1-2	CASSQTGGGYGYTF	TGTGCCAGCAGTCAGACAGGGGGCGGCTATGGCTACACCTTC
NA	NA	TRBV30	TRBJ1-1	CAWSGQVTEAFF	TGTGCCTGGAGTGGACAGGTTACTGAAGCTTTCTTT
once	TRBD1	TRBV11-2	TRBJ1-1	CASSLEEGTGGVINTEAFF	TGTGCCAGCAGCTTAGAGGAAGGGACAGGGGGCGTAATAAACACTGAAGCTTTCTTT
few	TRBD2	TRBV7-7	TRBJ2-7	CASSPTSGYEQYF	TGTGCCAGCAGCCCAACTAGCGGTTACGAGCAGTACTTC
few	TRBD2	TRBV6-2/TRBV6-3	TRBJ2-1	CASSYSPSGDEQFF	TGTGCCAGCAGTTACTCTCCCAGCGGGGATGAGCAGTTCTTC
few	NA	TRBV12-3/TRBV12-4	TRBJ2-5	CASSLQIGETQYF	TGTGCCAGCAGTTTACAGATCGGAGAGACCCAGTACTTC
NA	TRBD2	TRBV11-3	TRBJ2-1	CASSPPSGGLNEQFF	TGTGCCAGCAGCCCGCCTAGCGGGGGCCTCAATGAGCAGTTCTTC
many	NA	TRBV7-9	TRBJ2-2	CASSSRDGGDKRTGELFF	TGTGCCAGCAGCTCTCGGGACGGGGGAGATAAAAGGACCGGGGAGCTGTTTTTT
NA	NA	TRBV6-2/TRBV6-3	TRBJ2-1	CASAFGAHNEDEQFF	TGTGCCAGCGCCTTCGGGGCCCATAATGAGGATGAGCAGTTCTTC
few	TRBD2	TRBV12-5	TRBJ2-2	CASGLVPRYGLAGGRTGELFF	TGTGCTAGTGGTTTGGTTCCTCGGTACGGTTTGGCGGGGGGCCGAACCGGGGAGCTGTTTTTT
NA	NA	TRBV4-3	TRBJ1-5	CASSQDIRGGNQPQHF	TGCGCCAGCAGCCAAGATATAAGGGGAGGCAATCAGCCCCAGCATTTT
few	TRBD2	TRBV20-1	TRBJ2-5	CSARDGGSGRETQYF	TGCAGTGCTAGAGATGGAGGTAGCGGGAGAGAGACCCAGTACTTC
many	NA	TRBV7-2	TRBJ1-3	CASLTGPSGNTIYF	TGTGCCAGCCTTACAGGGCCCTCTGGAAACACCATATATTTT
few	TRBD2	TRBV7-9	TRBJ2-3	CASSSGDYRNTQYF	TGTGCCAGCAGCTCGGGGGACTACCGAAATACGCAGTATTTT
NA	NA	TRBV20-1	TRBJ2-5	CSAPGVPVPETQYF	TGCAGTGCCCCGGGGGTGCCAGTACCAGAGACCCAGTACTTC
many	TRBD1	TRBV7-9	TRBJ2-3	CASSLTAGTVKADTQYF	TGTGCCAGCAGCTTGACGGCCGGGACAGTTAAGGCAGATACGCAGTATTTT
few	TRBD2	TRBV9	TRBJ2-1	CASSVAWTSGGNEQFF	TGTGCCAGCAGCGTAGCCTGGACTAGCGGGGGGAATGAGCAGTTCTTC
NA	TRBD1	TRBV27	TRBJ2-7	CASGKPGQGVYEQYF	TGTGCCAGCGGCAAACCCGGACAGGGGGTCTACGAGCAGTACTTC
NA	NA	TRBV15	TRBJ1-5	CATSRDNGDQPQHF	TGTGCCACCAGCAGAGATAATGGCGATCAGCCCCAGCATTTT
few	NA	TRBV23-1	TRBJ1-1	CASSQPHRDPNTEAFF	TGCGCCAGCAGTCAGCCCCACAGGGATCCAAACACTGAAGCTTTCTTT
NA	NA	TRBV27	TRBJ2-1	CASSLSGYNDEQFF	TGTGCCAGCAGTTTATCGGGGTATAACGATGAGCAGTTCTTC
NA	NA	TRBV24-1	TRBJ1-4	CATPSKREKLFF	TGTGCCACCCCCTCTAAACGTGAAAAACTGTTTTTT
NA	NA	TRBV7-9	TRBJ2-1	CASSLKQGGAANEQFF	TGTGCCAGCAGCCTGAAGCAGGGGGGGGCCGCGAATGAGCAGTTCTTC
NA	TRBD1	TRBV7-9	TRBJ2-7	CASSSSPGQGYEQYF	TGTGCCAGCAGCTCCTCTCCGGGACAGGGCTACGAGCAGTACTTC
few	NA	TRBV6-6	TRBJ1-1	CASSYSGGLDEAFF	TGTGCCAGCAGTTACTCCGGGGGGCTTGATGAAGCTTTCTTT
NA	NA	TRBV12-3/TRBV12-4	TRBJ2-7	CASSSHYEQYF	TGTGCCAGCAGTTCCCACTACGAGCAGTACTTC
many	TRBD2	TRBV19	TRBJ2-1	CASKGLGGYYNEQFF	TGTGCCAGTAAAGGGTTGGGGGGGTATTACAATGAGCAGTTCTTC
NA	TRBD2	TRBV18	TRBJ2-7	CASSPRLAGKTYEQYF	TGTGCCAGCTCACCGCGACTAGCGGGTAAGACCTACGAGCAGTACTTC
few	TRBD1	TRBV5-5	TRBJ2-5	CASSLGPGTGKTQYF	TGTGCCAGCAGCTTGGGGCCGGGGACAGGGAAGACCCAGTACTTC
few	TRBD1	TRBV19	TRBJ2-7	CASSTGLRTGYQYF	TGTGCCAGTAGTACAGGACTCCGGACAGGCTACCAGTACTTC
few	TRBD2	TRBV7-2	TRBJ2-3	CASSPGWLAEGDTQYF	TGTGCCAGCAGCCCGGGTTGGCTAGCGGAGGGAGATACGCAGTATTTT
many	NA	TRBV7-6	TRBJ2-1	CASSPPGQFNEQFF	TGTGCCAGCAGCCCACCCGGACAGTTCAATGAGCAGTTCTTC
many	NA	TRBV28	TRBJ2-1	CASSSPSHFYNEQFF	TGTGCCAGCAGTTCCCCTAGCCACTTCTACAATGAGCAGTTCTTC
many	TRBD1	TRBV6-6	TRBJ2-4	CASRGQDGNGAKNIQYF	TGTGCCAGCAGAGGACAGGACGGAAACGGGGCCAAAAACATTCAGTACTTC
few	NA	TRBV4-1	TRBJ2-7	CASSQDLTAPYEQYF	TGCGCCAGCAGCCAAGATCTTACAGCTCCCTACGAGCAGTACTTC
few	NA	TRBV7-6	TRBJ2-3	CASSLKQTDTQYF	TGTGCCAGCAGCTTAAAACAGACAGATACGCAGTATTTT
NA	NA	TRBV9	TRBJ2-1	CASSAGGRGNEQFF	TGTGCCAGCAGCGCCGGGGGGAGGGGGAATGAGCAGTTCTTC
NA	TRBD1	TRBV20-1	TRBJ2-6	CSAPGGGSGANVLTF	TGCAGTGCACCAGGGGGCGGTTCTGGGGCCAACGTCCTGACTTTC
many	NA	TRBV13	TRBJ1-1	CASTQGIANWNTEAFF	TGTGCCAGCACGCAGGGGATTGCAAATTGGAACACTGAAGCTTTCTTT
NA	NA	TRBV15	TRBJ2-1	CATSRGQGGAYNEQFF	TGTGCCACCAGCAGAGGCCAGGGGGGGGCCTACAATGAGCAGTTCTTC
few	TRBD1	TRBV6-2/TRBV6-3	TRBJ2-7	CASRVARGPGEQYF	TGTGCCAGCAGGGTGGCCAGGGGGCCAGGCGAGCAGTACTTC
NA	NA	TRBV7-8	TRBJ2-5	CASSLGGMDLREETQYF	TGTGCCAGCAGCTTAGGAGGCATGGATCTACGGGAAGAGACCCAGTACTTC
few	TRBD1	TRBV6-1	TRBJ2-4	CASRSTGGIAKNIQYF	TGTGCCAGCAGATCTACAGGGGGGATAGCCAAAAACATTCAGTACTTC
NA	NA	TRBV27	TRBJ1-1	CASSLSGEFTEAFF	TGTGCCAGCAGTTTATCCGGGGAATTTACTGAAGCTTTCTTT
NA	NA	TRBV6-2/TRBV6-3	TRBJ2-7	CASSYSARISYEQYF	TGTGCCAGCAGTTACTCGGCGCGGATCTCCTACGAGCAGTACTTC
few	NA	TRBV12-3/TRBV12-4	TRBJ1-1	CASSLLWMNTEAFF	TGTGCCAGCAGTTTACTGTGGATGAACACTGAAGCTTTCTTT
NA	TRBD1	TRBV27	TRBJ2-5	CASSGGGQGRETQYF	TGTGCCAGCAGTGGGGGGGGACAGGGCCGGGAGACCCAGTACTTC
few	NA	TRBV27	TRBJ1-1	CASSLNPGPGDTEAFF	TGTGCCAGCAGTTTAAATCCGGGCCCTGGGGACACTGAAGCTTTCTTT
few	TRBD2	TRBV3-1	TRBJ2-2	CASSQDYLWGTSGPTGELFF	TGTGCCAGCAGCCAAGACTACCTTTGGGGGACTAGCGGTCCTACCGGGGAGCTGTTTTTT
many	TRBD2	TRBV19	TRBJ2-1	CASSATPWTSGAIHYSYNEQFF	TGTGCCAGTAGTGCTACTCCTTGGACTAGCGGGGCCATACACTACTCCTACAATGAGCAGTTCTTC
NA	NA	TRBV19	TRBJ2-7	CASSIGIGVSYEQYF	TGTGCCAGTAGTATAGGGATAGGGGTATCCTACGAGCAGTACTTC
many	NA	TRBV4-3	TRBJ1-6	CASSQDAVDYNSPLHF	TGCGCCAGCAGCCAAGATGCAGTCGACTATAATTCACCCCTCCACTTT
NA	TRBD2	TRBV20-1	TRBJ2-1	CSALRLAGGARNEQFF	TGCAGTGCCCTCCGACTAGCGGGGGGAGCTAGGAATGAGCAGTTCTTC
few	NA	TRBV7-9	TRBJ1-6	CASSITGSSYNSPLHF	TGTGCCAGCAGCATAACAGGGAGCTCCTATAATTCACCCCTCCACTTT
NA	NA	TRBV6-5	TRBJ2-2	CASSYGLTVNTGELFF	TGTGCCAGCAGTTACGGGCTAACTGTGAACACCGGGGAGCTGTTTTTT
many	NA	TRBV7-3	TRBJ2-1	CASSYRLGSPNNEQFF	TGTGCCAGCAGCTATAGACTGGGAAGTCCTAACAATGAGCAGTTCTTC
many	TRBD1	TRBV27	TRBJ1-1	CASSTGGSEAFF	TGTGCCAGCAGTACAGGGGGTTCTGAAGCTTTCTTT
many	NA	TRBV7-8	TRBJ2-3	CASSVPGSSTDTQYF	TGTGCCAGCAGCGTGCCTGGGTCTAGCACAGATACGCAGTATTTT